The next 29 T cell receptor beta chains were all read from a single sample in a study of shared clonotypes between healthy human individuals (dated by TCRdb to the early 2020s). The library was produced with the immunoSEQ multiplex PCR assay. As stored in TCRdb, this immuneACCESS dataset retains in-frame rearrangements with V and J assigned. A fraction of the clones does not appear; measured against another copy, unresolved V genes explain less than half of the discrepancy, and the remainder lacks a known reason. The sample table contains around 2,000,000 clones; only one count was recorded for about 95% of them. The top ten clonotypes cover 0.85% to 1.3% of the sample. CD8 naive samples were CD45RO-negative cells positively selected for CCR7, giving a CD45RA+CCR7+ population that excluded TemRA cells. Sequencing used naive CD8+ T cells sorted from blood. Per the publication, the cell subset or site label means: CD45RA+CCR7+. Every receptor here comes from a man aged 18 to 29 in good health.

A remark on this clone: Different DNA sequences within this sample yield the same CDR3. This rearrangement joins TRBV27 to TRBJ2-7; TRBD1 matches at 12 bases. Trimming took 4 bases from V and 2 from J; bases not matched to a gene: 3. The CDR3 is 15 amino acids. Germline V gives CDR1 MNHEY, CDR2 SMNVEV (reference sequence). The CDR3: CASSSGTGGAYEQYF. The CDR3 bases are TGTGCCAGCAGTTCCGGGACAGGGGGCGCCTACGAGCAGTACTTC.

DNA of the CDR3: TGTGCCAGCAGCTTAGCGCTAAAAAAGGGAGTAGAAGCTTTCTTT. This translates into CASSLALKKGVEAFF. The chain employs TRBV7-9 and TRBJ1-1, with D hard to call. CDR1 and CDR2 (germline): SEHNR, FQNEAQ (reference sequence). The CDR3 contains 15 residues. Trimming left V 0 bases short and J 8 bases short, with 16 bases between.

This clone was picked up a small number of times. This chain joins TRBV10-1 and TRBJ1-4; D unclear. Trimming cost V 4 bases and J 12 bases, with 9 bases left between them. The CDR3 length is 11 residues. CDR1 and CDR2 (germline): WNHNN, SYGVQD (reference sequence). This chain's CDR3 is CASSGGGQLFF. The CDR3 DNA is TGCGCCAGCAGTGGAGGTGGACAACTGTTTTTT.

In this sample, this clone turned up a few times. The chain links TRBV15 to TRBJ1-4; D is unclear. Germline V lookup: CDR1 LNHNV, CDR2 YYDKDF (reference sequence). The CDR3 covers 16 residues. V was cut by 0 bases and J by 8 bases, with 16 bases left in between. CDR3 protein: CATSRDLASGGEKLFF. The CDR3 region has the DNA TGTGCCACCAGCAGAGATCTCGCTTCGGGTGGGGAAAAACTGTTTTTT.

The chain is built from TRBV5-6 and TRBJ2-1; 12 bases align to TRBD2. Germline-derived CDR1 and CDR2 are SGHDT and YYEEEE. The length of the CDR3 is 18 residues. V shed 0 bases, J shed 3 bases, and the junction held 7 bases outside the gene matches. CDR3 bases: TGTGCCAGCAGCTTGGAACTAGCGGGGGGTCCCATCTACAATGAGCAGTTCTTC. This codes for CASSLELAGGPIYNEQFF.

This clone occurred a few times. The rearrangement links TRBV23-1 to TRBJ2-5; 8 positions match TRBD1. TRBV23-1 is known as an ORF, though its function is uncertain. With V trimmed by 4 bases and J by 1 base, 11 bases remained unmatched. The CDR3 has 17 amino acids. The CDR3 loop is CASSRGGQGARQETQYF. The CDR3, as DNA: TGCGCCAGCAGTCGAGGGGGGCAGGGGGCGCGCCAAGAGACCCAGTACTTC.

This rearrangement joins TRBV4-3 to TRBJ1-1; D uncertain. The CDR3 sequence is 15 residues long. Per germline, CDR1 LGHNA and CDR2 YSLEER. The V end was cut by 1 base, the J end by 0 bases, with 9 bases between. Here the CDR3 DNA reads TGCGCCAGCAGCCAAGGATACGGCATGAACACTGAAGCTTTCTTT. Translating it yields CASSQGYGMNTEAFF.

The rearrangement joins TRBV5-1 to TRBJ2-5, with 9 bases that match TRBD2. V trimming: 0 bases; J trimming: 2 bases; junction bases outside the gene matches: 8. Germline V gene sequence: CDR1 SGHRS, CDR2 YFSETQ. The CDR3 runs 17 residues. The CDR3 DNA reads as TGCGCCAGCAGCTTGGGGTTAGCGGGGGACTTGCAAGAGACCCAGTACTTC. Translation: CASSLGLAGDLQETQYF.

The CDR3 DNA reads as TGTGCCACCAGCAGAGATAATGAGGAATATTATGGCTACACCTTC. Translation: CATSRDNEEYYGYTF. The V call is TRBV15, the J call TRBJ1-2; D unresolved. The CDR3 is 15 amino acids. V lost 0 bases to trimming and J lost 5 bases, with 13 bases between them. The V gene's germline CDR1 is LNHNV and CDR2 YYDKDF (reference sequence). Full variable domain (remainder filled in from reference TRBV15 and TRBJ1-2): DAMVIQNPRYQVTQFGKPVTLSCSQTLNHNVMYWYQQKSSQAPKLLFHYYDKDFNNEADTPDNFQSRRPNTSFCFLDIRSPGLGDTAMYLCATSRDNEEYYGYTFGSGTRLTVV.

The chain carries TRBV11-2 and TRBJ2-7, with a tentative D call TRBD1 (5 bases). V shed 1 base and J shed 7 bases, with 14 bases lying between them. Looked up from germline, CDR1 is SGHAT and CDR2 is FQNNGV. The length of the CDR3 is 14 residues. The CDR3 spells CASSLGAGYVEQYF. The CDR3 coding sequence is TGTGCCAGCAGCTTAGGGGCAGGGTATGTAGAGCAGTACTTC.

The chain has TRBV19 and TRBJ1-3; D possibly corresponds to TRBD1 (5 bases). The CDR3 loop spans 13 amino acids. V was pared by 9 bases and J by 4 bases, with 13 bases between. The germline gives CDR1 LNHDA, CDR2 SQIVND (reference sequence). The CDR3 sequence is CARGRDRGNTIYF. CDR3 DNA: TGTGCCAGAGGACGGGACCGAGGAAACACCATATATTTT. Supplemented by reference TRBV19 and TRBJ1-3, the full variable domain reads DGGITQSPKYLFRKEGQNVTLSCEQNLNHDAMYWYRQDPGQGLRLIYYSQIVNDFQKGDIAEGYSVSREKKESFPLTVTSAQKNPTAFYLCARGRDRGNTIYFGEGSWLTVV.

On this clone: Additional DNA sequences in this sample encode the identical CDR3. The chain carries TRBV30 and TRBJ1-2; D gene ambiguous. V was pared by 5 bases and J by 5 bases, with 6 bases between. Germline V CDR1 and CDR2: GTSNPN, SVGIG (reference sequence). The CDR3 loop spans 10 amino acids. Here the CDR3 DNA reads TGTGCCTGGGAAGGGTATGGCTACACCTTC. Its translation is CAWEGYGYTF.

This clone was picked up one time. The V gene is TRBV6-1, the J gene TRBJ1-1, with D tentatively TRBD1 (6 bases). Trimming left V 3 bases short and J 5 bases short, with 10 bases between. This CDR3 comprises 13 residues. CDR1 MNHNS and CDR2 SASEGT come from the germline V gene. The CDR3 is CASSERGGTEAFF. In DNA, the CDR3 is TGTGCCAGCAGTGAGAGGGGGGGGACTGAAGCTTTCTTT.

The genes are TRBV27 and TRBJ2-5; D uncertain. The CDR3 is 14 amino acids. The V end was cut by 4 bases, the J end by 5 bases, with 14 bases between. Germline assignment: CDR1 MNHEY and CDR2 SMNVEV (reference sequence). The CDR3: CASSSDGFWETQYF. The CDR3 DNA reads TGTGCCAGCAGTTCAGATGGATTCTGGGAGACCCAGTACTTC.

The J gene is TRBJ2-3, the V gene TRBV10-1, with 8 bases that match TRBD2. V trimming: 8 bases; J trimming: 4 bases; junction bases outside the gene matches: 5. Germline V gene data show CDR1 as WNHNN and CDR2 as SYGVQD (reference sequence). The CDR3 is 13 amino acids. The CDR3 here is CASGGSGADTQYF. CDR3 nucleotides: TGCGCCAGCGGGGGTAGCGGGGCAGATACGCAGTATTTT.

Worth noting for this clone: The identical CDR3 is also encoded by other nucleotide sequences in the sample. The CDR3 region is CSVEEGGNTDTQYF. The CDR3 DNA is TGCAGCGTTGAAGAAGGGGGAAACACAGATACGCAGTATTTT. This chain links TRBV29-1 with TRBJ2-3; tentatively, D is TRBD1 (6 bases). Germline values: CDR1 SQVTM, CDR2 ANQGSEA. The CDR3 is 14 residues long. Trimming stripped 0 bases from V and 2 bases from J, with 9 bases between.

The J gene is TRBJ2-1, the V gene TRBV4-1, with 7 bases aligning to TRBD2. J was trimmed by 0 bases and V by 3 bases; bases with no gene match: 2. This CDR3 spans 15 amino acids. The germline V gene has CDR1 MGHRA and CDR2 YSYEKL. The CDR3 protein is CASSHSGGSYNEQFF. The CDR3 coding sequence is TGCGCCAGCAGCCACTCGGGGGGCTCCTACAATGAGCAGTTCTTC.

The chain couples TRBV7-9 to TRBJ2-7; 7 bases agree with TRBD2. The length of the CDR3 is 15 residues. Trimming took 4 bases from V and 6 from J; bases not matched to a gene: 12. The germline CDR1 and CDR2 sequences are SEHNR and FQNEAQ (reference sequence). The CDR3 reads CASSWVGEGLGEQYF. CDR3 DNA sequence: TGTGCCAGCAGCTGGGTAGGGGAGGGCCTTGGCGAGCAGTACTTC.

This clone was found once. The chain links TRBV19 to TRBJ1-2; D gene uncertain. Trimming removed 4 bases at V and 2 bases at J, with 20 bases between. The length of the CDR3 is 17 residues. Germline CDR1 is LNHDA and CDR2 is SQIVND (reference sequence). The CDR3 spells CASSRVGYEESNYGYTF. CDR3 in DNA: TGTGCCAGTAGTAGAGTGGGCTACGAGGAATCGAACTATGGCTACACCTTC.

The V gene is TRBV5-8, the J gene TRBJ1-1; D ambiguous. The V end was cut by 4 bases, the J end by 1 base, with 8 bases between. The CDR3 covers 13 residues. Looked up from germline, CDR1 is SGHTS and CDR2 is YDEGEE. The CDR3 sequence is CASSTGPNTEAFF. As DNA, the CDR3 is TGTGCCAGCAGCACGGGTCCGAACACTGAAGCTTTCTTT. Full variable domain (outside the CDR3, taken from reference TRBV5-8 and TRBJ1-1): EAGVTQSPTHLIKTRGQQATLRCSPISGHTSVYWYQQALGLGLQFLLWYDEGEERNRGNFPPRFSGRQFPNYSSELNVNALELEDSALYLCASSTGPNTEAFFGQGTRLTVV.

The chain employs TRBV5-5 and TRBJ1-2; tentative D call: TRBD1 (6 bases). Germline V lookup: CDR1 SGHKS, CDR2 YYEKEE (reference sequence). The CDR3 totals 15 residues. Trimming left V 4 bases short and J 1 base short, with 14 bases between. DNA of the CDR3: TGTGCCAGCAGCCCAGAAGACAGGCTTAACTATGGCTACACCTTC. This sequence encodes CASSPEDRLNYGYTF.

The rearrangement links TRBV27 to TRBJ2-1, with 10 bases aligning to TRBD2. The germline gives CDR1 MNHEY, CDR2 SMNVEV (reference sequence). The CDR3 is made up of 17 amino acids. With V trimmed by 4 bases and J by 2 bases, 8 bases remained unmatched. CDR3 nucleotides: TGTGCCAGCAGTTCCCTAGGTAGCGGGGGGACCTACAATGAGCAGTTCTTC. Translating gives CASSSLGSGGTYNEQFF.

This rearrangement joins TRBV6-5 to TRBJ2-7, with TRBD1 identical over 12 bases. This CDR3 is built from 15 residues. V dropped 6 bases and J dropped 5; count of bases not matched to a gene: 8. Germline values: CDR1 MNHEY, CDR2 SVGAGI. As DNA, the CDR3 is TGTGCCAGCAGCGCCGGGACAGGGGGCTTAGACGAGCAGTACTTC. It specifies CASSAGTGGLDEQYF.

The V call is TRBV5-8, the J call TRBJ2-3; D is unclear. The germline gives CDR1 SGHTS, CDR2 YDEGEE. The CDR3 runs to 14 residues. The germline V and J ends were trimmed by 0 bases and 0 bases, with 5 bases remaining between them. This CDR3 reads CASSLGRSTDTQYF. CDR3 nucleotide sequence: TGTGCCAGCAGCTTGGGGCGGAGCACAGATACGCAGTATTTT.

The CDR3 DNA is TGCGCCAGCAGTGAGGCCGTTTGGGAACACACTGAAGCTTTCTTT. Its protein product is CASSEAVWEHTEAFF. The chain combines TRBV10-2 with TRBJ1-1; D is unclear. Trimming took off 2 bases at V and 3 bases at J, with 13 bases between the two ends. This CDR3 has 15 residues. Germline assignment: CDR1 WSHSY and CDR2 SAAADI.

The chain carries TRBV28 and TRBJ1-1; no clear D. The CDR3 is 13 residues long. Trimming took 7 bases from V and 5 from J, leaving 14 bases between them. The germline CDR1 and CDR2 sequences are MDHEN and SYDVKM. CDR3 nucleotides: TGTGCCAGCAAGCCGGGGTCGTGGACTGAAGCTTTCTTT. Translating it yields CASKPGSWTEAFF.

Only one count was recorded for this clone. The V and J genes are TRBV6-6 and TRBJ2-7; D is perhaps TRBD2 (6 bases). V was shortened by 7 bases and J by 1 base, with 11 bases between the two germline ends. This CDR3 has 13 residues. Looked up from germline, CDR1 is MNHNY and CDR2 is SVGAGI (reference sequence). The CDR3 sequence is CASNWGESYEQYF. In nucleotides, the CDR3 is TGTGCCAGCAATTGGGGGGAATCCTACGAGCAGTACTTC.

The V and J genes are TRBV7-6 and TRBJ2-2, with a possible D match to TRBD2 (6 bases). V was trimmed by 5 bases and J by 7 bases, leaving 17 bases between them. The CDR3 is made up of 15 amino acids. The germline gives CDR1 SGHVS, CDR2 FNYEAQ. The CDR3 here is CASSTGPLGGGELFF. For the CDR3, the DNA is TGTGCCAGCAGCACGGGACCTCTCGGGGGCGGGGAGCTGTTTTTT.

V gene TRBV7-2 combines with J gene TRBJ1-6, with 10 positions matching TRBD1. This CDR3 comprises 16 residues. Germline V gene data show CDR1 as SGHTA and CDR2 as FQGNSA. Trimming at V came to 5 bases and at J to 8 bases, leaving 9 bases not matched to a gene. The CDR3 here is CASSPGTGAPYSPLHF. The CDR3 DNA reads TGTGCCAGCAGCCCAGGGACAGGGGCCCCCTATTCACCCCTCCACTTT.